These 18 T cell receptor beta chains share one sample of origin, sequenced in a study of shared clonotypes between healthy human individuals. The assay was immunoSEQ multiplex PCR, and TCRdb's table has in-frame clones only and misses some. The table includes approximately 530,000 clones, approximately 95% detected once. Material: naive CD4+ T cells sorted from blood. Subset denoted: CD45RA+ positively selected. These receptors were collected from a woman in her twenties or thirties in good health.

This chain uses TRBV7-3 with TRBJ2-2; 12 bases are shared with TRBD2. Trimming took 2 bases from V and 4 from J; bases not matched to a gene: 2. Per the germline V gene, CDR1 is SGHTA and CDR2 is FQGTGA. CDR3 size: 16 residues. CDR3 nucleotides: TGTGCCAGCAGCTTAGCTAGCGGGAGGGCCACCGGGGAGCTGTTTTTT. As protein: CASSLASGRATGELFF.

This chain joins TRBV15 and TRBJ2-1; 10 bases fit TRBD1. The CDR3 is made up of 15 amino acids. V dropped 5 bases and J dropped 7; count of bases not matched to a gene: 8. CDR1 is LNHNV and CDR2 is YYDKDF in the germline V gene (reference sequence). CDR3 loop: CATSVIRTGGNEQFF. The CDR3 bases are TGTGCCACCAGCGTGATAAGGACAGGGGGGAATGAGCAGTTCTTC. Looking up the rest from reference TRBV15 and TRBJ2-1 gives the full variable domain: DAMVIQNPRYQVTQFGKPVTLSCSQTLNHNVMYWYQQKSSQAPKLLFHYYDKDFNNEADTPDNFQSRRPNTSFCFLDIRSPGLGDTAMYLCATSVIRTGGNEQFFGPGTRLTVL.

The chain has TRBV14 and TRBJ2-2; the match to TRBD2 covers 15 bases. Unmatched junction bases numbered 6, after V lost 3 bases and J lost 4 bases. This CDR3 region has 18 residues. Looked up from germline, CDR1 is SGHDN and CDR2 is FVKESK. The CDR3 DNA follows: TGTGCCAGCAGCCAGTTAGAGGGACTAGCGGGAGGCACCGGGGAGCTGTTTTTT. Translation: CASSQLEGLAGGTGELFF.

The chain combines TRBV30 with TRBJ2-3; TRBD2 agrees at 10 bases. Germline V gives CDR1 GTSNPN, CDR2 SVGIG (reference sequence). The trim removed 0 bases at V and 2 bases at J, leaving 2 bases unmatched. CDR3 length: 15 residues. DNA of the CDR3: TGTGCCTGGAGTGTAGCGGGAGGGGTCACAGATACGCAGTATTTT. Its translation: CAWSVAGGVTDTQYF.

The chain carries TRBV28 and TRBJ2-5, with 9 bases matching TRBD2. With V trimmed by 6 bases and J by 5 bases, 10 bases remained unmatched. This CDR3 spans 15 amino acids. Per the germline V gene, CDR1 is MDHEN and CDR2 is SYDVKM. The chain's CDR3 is CASSQTSGGAETQYF. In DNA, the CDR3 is TGTGCCAGCAGCCAGACTAGCGGCGGGGCGGAGACCCAGTACTTC.

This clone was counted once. The CDR3 loop is CASSHPNPGQGTYEQYF. CDR3 sequence (DNA): TGTGCCAGCAGTCACCCCAATCCGGGACAGGGCACCTACGAGCAGTACTTC. The rearrangement joins TRBV28 to TRBJ2-7, with TRBD1 matching 9 bases. Trimming at V came to 5 bases and at J to 2 bases, leaving 13 bases not matched to a gene. Germline-derived CDR1 and CDR2 are MDHEN and SYDVKM. The length of the CDR3 is 17 residues.

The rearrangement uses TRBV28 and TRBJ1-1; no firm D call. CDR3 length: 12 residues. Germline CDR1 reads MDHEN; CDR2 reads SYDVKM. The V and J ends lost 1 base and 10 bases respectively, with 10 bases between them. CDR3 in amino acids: CASSLLNYGAFF. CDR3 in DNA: TGTGCCAGCAGTTTATTGAACTATGGAGCTTTCTTT.

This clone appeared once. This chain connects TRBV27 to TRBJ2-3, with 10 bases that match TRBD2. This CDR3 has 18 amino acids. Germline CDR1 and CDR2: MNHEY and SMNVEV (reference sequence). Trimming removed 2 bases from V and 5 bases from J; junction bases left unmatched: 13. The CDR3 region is CASSLPPRRLAGVDTQYF. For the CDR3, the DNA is TGTGCCAGCAGTTTACCACCCAGGAGGCTAGCGGGAGTAGATACGCAGTATTTT.

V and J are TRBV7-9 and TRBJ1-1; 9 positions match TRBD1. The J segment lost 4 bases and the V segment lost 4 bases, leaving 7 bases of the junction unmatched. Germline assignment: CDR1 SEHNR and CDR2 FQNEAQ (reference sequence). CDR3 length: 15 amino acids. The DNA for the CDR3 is TGTGCCAGCAGCTCACACAGGGGGCCCCTCACTGAAGCTTTCTTT. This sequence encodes CASSSHRGPLTEAFF.

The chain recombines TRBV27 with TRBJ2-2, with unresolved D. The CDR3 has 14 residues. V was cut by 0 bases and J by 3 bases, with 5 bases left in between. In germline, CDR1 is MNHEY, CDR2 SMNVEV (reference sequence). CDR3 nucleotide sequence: TGTGCCAGCAGTTTATCGAGGCACACCGGGGAGCTGTTTTTT. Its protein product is CASSLSRHTGELFF.

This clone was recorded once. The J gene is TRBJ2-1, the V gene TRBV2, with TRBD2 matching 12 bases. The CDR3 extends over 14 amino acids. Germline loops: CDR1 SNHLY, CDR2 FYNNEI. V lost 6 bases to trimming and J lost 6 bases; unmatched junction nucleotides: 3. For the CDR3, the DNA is TGTGCCAGCAGGACACTAGCGGGAGGCAATGAGCAGTTCTTC. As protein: CASRTLAGGNEQFF.

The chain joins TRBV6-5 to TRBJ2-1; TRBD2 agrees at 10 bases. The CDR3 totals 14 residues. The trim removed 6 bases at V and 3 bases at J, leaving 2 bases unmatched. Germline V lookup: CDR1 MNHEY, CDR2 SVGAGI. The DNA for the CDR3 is TGTGCCAGCAGGGAGCGGGAGGGCTACAATGAGCAGTTCTTC. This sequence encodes CASREREGYNEQFF.

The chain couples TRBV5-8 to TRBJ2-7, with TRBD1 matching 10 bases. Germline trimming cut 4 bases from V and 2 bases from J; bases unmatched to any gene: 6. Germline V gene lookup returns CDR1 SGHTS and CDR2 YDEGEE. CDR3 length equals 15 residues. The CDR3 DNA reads TGTGCCAGCAGCGCCCGCGGGACAGGGGCCTACGAGCAGTACTTC. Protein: CASSARGTGAYEQYF.

This chain's CDR3 is CASSSSGNNSPLHF. As DNA, the CDR3 is TGTGCCAGCAGCTCGTCGGGGAATAATTCACCCCTCCACTTT. V and J are TRBV7-2 and TRBJ1-6; D is uncertain. The CDR3 is made up of 14 amino acids. Germline V gene data show CDR1 as SGHTA and CDR2 as FQGNSA. V was clipped by 4 bases and J by 5 bases, with 9 bases between them.

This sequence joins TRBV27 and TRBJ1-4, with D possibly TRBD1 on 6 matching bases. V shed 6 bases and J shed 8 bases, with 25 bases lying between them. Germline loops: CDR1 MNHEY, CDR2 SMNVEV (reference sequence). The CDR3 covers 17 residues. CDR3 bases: TGTGCCAGCAGCCAAATCCGGTCCACAGGGCGGCAAGAAAAACTGTTTTTT. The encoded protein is CASSQIRSTGRQEKLFF.

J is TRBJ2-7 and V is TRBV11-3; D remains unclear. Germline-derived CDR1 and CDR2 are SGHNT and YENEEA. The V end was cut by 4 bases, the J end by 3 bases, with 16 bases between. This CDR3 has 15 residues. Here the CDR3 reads CASSWTGIPYYEQYF. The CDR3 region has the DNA TGTGCCAGCAGCTGGACGGGTATTCCGTACTACGAGCAGTACTTC.

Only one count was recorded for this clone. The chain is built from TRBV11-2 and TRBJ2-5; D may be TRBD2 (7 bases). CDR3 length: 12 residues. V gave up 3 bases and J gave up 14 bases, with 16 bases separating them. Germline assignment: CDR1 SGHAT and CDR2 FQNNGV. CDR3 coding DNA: TGTGCCAGCAGCTTTATACAGGGAGGGCACTACTTC. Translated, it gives CASSFIQGGHYF.

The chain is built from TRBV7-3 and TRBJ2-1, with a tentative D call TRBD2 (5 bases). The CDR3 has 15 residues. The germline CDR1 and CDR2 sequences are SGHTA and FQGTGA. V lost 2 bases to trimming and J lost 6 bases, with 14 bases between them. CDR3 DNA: TGTGCCAGCAGCTTATTTGGTGCGACTATCAATGAGCAGTTCTTC. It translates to CASSLFGATINEQFF.